The text below deals with one T cell receptor beta chain. The CDR3 consists of 16 residues. CDR1 and CDR2 (germline): SGHRS, YFSETQ. The V end lost 0 bases, the J end lost 0 bases, and 13 bases lay between the germline ends. In TCRdb, the RT-PCR reads were re-called with MiXCR into one record per CDR3 protein. This repertoire shows almost 700,000 distinct CDR3 sequences, 11% to 15% found once; its top ten account for 3.6%. V usage is TRBV5-1 and J usage is TRBJ2-7; D tentatively fits TRBD1 or TRBD2 (6 bases each). Sequenced input: memory CD4+ T cells from blood. The source is a female donor in good health, serving as a healthy control. The CDR3 bases are TGCGCCAGCAGCTTGGTTGCACAGGGAGGCTCCTACGAGCAGTACTTC. Translation: CASSLVAQGGSYEQYF. The full variable domain, rest sourced from reference TRBV5-1 and TRBJ2-7, is KAGVTQTPRYLIKTRGQQVTLSCSPISGHRSVSWYQQTPGQGLQFLFEYFSETQRNKGNFPGRFSGRQFSNSRSEMNVSTLELGDSALYLCASSLVAQGGSYEQYFGPGTRLTVT.